Shown below are 17 T cell receptor beta chains from a single sample sequenced in a study of beta chain features in type 1 diabetes. Whole-study results and caveats: Type 1 diabetes patients showed a moderate but significant shortening of TCRB CDR3s in all four CD4+ subsets.

These receptors lack a known antigen. Expressed TCRB transcripts got sequenced, as all isolated RNA was reverse transcribed. Data came from immunoSEQ multiplex PCR; TCRdb stores just in-frame clones and leaves some out. The sample yields roughly 230,000 clones, roughly 11% seen once. Source material: naive CD4+ T cells from blood. Receptors originate from a man aged 25-45 years with type 1 diabetes.

The chain recombines TRBV28 with TRBJ1-1; D not certain. Germline V gene lookup returns CDR1 MDHEN and CDR2 SYDVKM. The CDR3 loop spans 13 amino acids. The V gene lost 6 bases and the J gene lost 0 bases, with 8 bases spanning the gap. For the CDR3, the DNA is TGTGCCAGCAGGAGACACTTGAACACTGAAGCTTTCTTT. Amino acids: CASRRHLNTEAFF.

This clone was picked up a small number of times. The CDR3 bases are TGTGCCAGCAGCGTAGACAGGGGAAACACTGAAGCTTTCTTT. Translation gives CASSVDRGNTEAFF. The chain recombines TRBV5-4 with TRBJ1-1, with 8 bases fitting TRBD1. Losses at the gene ends were 4 bases for V and 2 bases for J; bases not matched to a gene: 4. The germline CDR1 and CDR2 sequences are SGHNT and YYREEE (reference sequence). This CDR3 comprises 14 residues. Based on the CDR3 plus reference TRBV5-4 and TRBJ1-1, the full variable domain is ETGVTQSPTHLIKTRGQQVTLRCSSQSGHNTVSWYQQALGQGPQFIFQYYREEENGRGNFPPRFSGLQFPNYSSELNVNALELDDSALYLCASSVDRGNTEAFFGQGTRLTVV.

A few counts support this clone. The chain is built from TRBV5-4 and TRBJ2-2; D not certain. V gave up 1 base and J gave up 0 bases, with 7 bases separating them. The CDR3 sequence is 15 residues long. Looked up from germline, CDR1 is SGHNT and CDR2 is YYREEE (reference sequence). The CDR3 loop reads CASSLSATNTGELFF. The DNA for the CDR3 is TGTGCCAGCAGCTTGAGCGCTACGAACACCGGGGAGCTGTTTTTT.

In its sample, this clone was seen a few times. The gene calls are TRBV5-1 and TRBJ2-7; D is undetermined. From germline, CDR1 is SGHRS and CDR2 YFSETQ. Trimming shortened V by 0 bases and J by 3 bases, and 10 bases separated the two germline ends. The CDR3 runs 14 residues. As DNA, the CDR3 is TGCGCCAGCAGCTTGGAAAGCCTTCACTACGAGCAGTACTTC. Protein: CASSLESLHYEQYF.

In DNA, the CDR3 is TGTGCCAGCAGCTTAGTCCGAGGCACTGAAGCTTTCTTT. It specifies CASSLVRGTEAFF. This chain uses TRBV7-9 with TRBJ1-1, with D unresolved. The CDR3 length is 13 residues. The ends were cut back, 1 base at V and 4 bases at J, with 7 bases in the middle. Germline V gene lookup returns CDR1 SEHNR and CDR2 FQNEAQ (reference sequence).

This clone came up a few times. This chain connects TRBV28 to TRBJ2-3; 11 bases line up with TRBD2. Trimming removed 2 bases from V and 5 bases from J; junction bases left unmatched: 6. CDR1 is MDHEN and CDR2 is SYDVKM in the germline V gene. This CDR3 has 16 residues. The CDR3 sequence is CASSLSLAGGGDTQYF. CDR3 coding DNA: TGTGCCAGCAGTTTAAGCCTAGCGGGGGGTGGAGATACGCAGTATTTT.

The rearrangement uses TRBV27 and TRBJ2-1; TRBD2 matches 9 bases. The CDR3 sequence is 19 residues long. Unmatched junction bases numbered 18, after V lost 4 bases and J lost 5 bases. Germline values: CDR1 MNHEY, CDR2 SMNVEV (reference sequence). DNA for the CDR3: TGTGCCAGCAGTTCCCTCTCCGGTAGCGCGGGGGGGCCAGACAATGAGCAGTTCTTC. It translates to CASSSLSGSAGGPDNEQFF.

This clone was detected only a few times. V and J are TRBV4-3 and TRBJ2-5, with TRBD2 identical over 8 bases. The V segment lost 0 bases and the J segment 1 base; nucleotides outside the gene matches: 1. CDR3 length: 15 amino acids. The germline gives CDR1 LGHNA, CDR2 YSLEER. CDR3 amino acids: CASSQESGGQETQYF. The CDR3 coding sequence is TGCGCCAGCAGCCAAGAAAGCGGGGGCCAAGAGACCCAGTACTTC.

The chain is built from TRBV5-6 and TRBJ2-7; no clear D. The germline V and J ends were trimmed by 3 bases and 8 bases, with 9 bases remaining between them. The CDR3 loop spans 11 amino acids. Germline loops: CDR1 SGHDT, CDR2 YYEEEE. The CDR3 region is CASSSQNKQYF. The DNA for the CDR3 is TGTGCCAGCAGCTCTCAAAACAAGCAGTACTTC.

The chain uses TRBV6-6 and TRBJ2-7; 9 bases align to TRBD1. The trim removed 2 bases at V and 4 bases at J, leaving 9 bases unmatched. The CDR3 is 16 residues long. Germline CDR1 and CDR2: MNHNY and SVGAGI (reference sequence). The CDR3 spells CASSYRRRTGVYEQYF. For the CDR3, the DNA is TGTGCCAGCAGTTACCGACGTAGGACAGGGGTATACGAGCAGTACTTC.

This clone showed up just a few times. The rearrangement links TRBV5-1 to TRBJ1-1; no reliable D call. Trimming took 2 bases from V and 2 from J, leaving 10 bases between them. This CDR3 comprises 14 residues. Germline V gene sequence: CDR1 SGHRS, CDR2 YFSETQ. In DNA, the CDR3 is TGCGCCAGCAGCTTTTCATCACTTAACACTGAAGCTTTCTTT. Translated, it gives CASSFSSLNTEAFF.

This chain connects TRBV2 to TRBJ2-3; 8 bases fit TRBD2. Losses at the gene ends were 5 bases for V and 2 bases for J; bases not matched to a gene: 3. There are 14 residues in the CDR3. From germline, CDR1 is SNHLY and CDR2 FYNNEI. CDR3 region: CASSLAGYTDTQYF. The CDR3 DNA reads TGTGCCAGCAGTTTAGCGGGGTACACAGATACGCAGTATTTT.

The genes are TRBV10-3 and TRBJ2-3; 9 positions agree with TRBD1. V lost 6 bases, J lost 6 bases, and 4 bases stayed unmatched. Germline CDR1 reads ENHRY; CDR2 reads SYGVKD. The length of the CDR3 is 13 residues. The CDR3 here is CAISSDRGDTQYF. The CDR3 DNA is TGTGCCATCAGCTCCGACAGGGGGGATACGCAGTATTTT.

This chain joins TRBV30 and TRBJ2-7; 9 bases align to TRBD2. The germline V gene has CDR1 GTSNPN and CDR2 SVGIG (reference sequence). V lost 0 bases, J lost 2 bases, and 2 bases stayed unmatched. The CDR3 is 14 amino acids. DNA for the CDR3: TGTGCCTGGAGTGTTCAGCGGGAGGCCTACGAGCAGTACTTC. Protein sequence: CAWSVQREAYEQYF.

This clone was seen more than once but under ten times. J is TRBJ2-3 and V is TRBV11-2; D uncertain. The V gene lost 3 bases and the J gene lost 6 bases, with 13 bases spanning the gap. In germline, CDR1 is SGHAT, CDR2 FQNNGV. CDR3 length: 14 residues. CDR3 amino acids: CASSFGPFGDTQYF. CDR3 nucleotides: TGTGCCAGCAGCTTTGGGCCGTTTGGCGATACGCAGTATTTT. The whole variable domain, remainder taken from reference TRBV11-2 and TRBJ2-3, is EAGVAQSPRYKIIEKRQSVAFWCNPISGHATLYWYQQILGQGPKLLIQFQNNGVVDDSQLPKDRFSAERLKGVDSTLKIQPAKLEDSAVYLCASSFGPFGDTQYFGPGTRLTVL.

The chain carries TRBV9 and TRBJ1-6, with TRBD1 matching 8 bases. V was clipped by 2 bases and J by 10 bases; unmatched bases: 5. There are 14 residues in the CDR3. Germline CDR1 reads SGDLS; CDR2 reads YYNGEE. DNA of the CDR3: TGTGCCAGCAGCGTCCGGGACAGGCCCTCACCCCTCCACTTT. Translation: CASSVRDRPSPLHF.

This clone showed up just a few times. V and J are TRBV7-2 and TRBJ2-3; possibly TRBD2 for D (5 bases). There are 15 residues in the CDR3. Germline V lookup: CDR1 SGHTA, CDR2 FQGNSA. V dropped 1 base and J dropped 4 bases, with 12 bases sitting between them. The DNA for the CDR3 is TGTGCCAGCAGCTTAGAGCTAGCTAGGTCAGATACGCAGTATTTT. This sequence encodes CASSLELARSDTQYF.